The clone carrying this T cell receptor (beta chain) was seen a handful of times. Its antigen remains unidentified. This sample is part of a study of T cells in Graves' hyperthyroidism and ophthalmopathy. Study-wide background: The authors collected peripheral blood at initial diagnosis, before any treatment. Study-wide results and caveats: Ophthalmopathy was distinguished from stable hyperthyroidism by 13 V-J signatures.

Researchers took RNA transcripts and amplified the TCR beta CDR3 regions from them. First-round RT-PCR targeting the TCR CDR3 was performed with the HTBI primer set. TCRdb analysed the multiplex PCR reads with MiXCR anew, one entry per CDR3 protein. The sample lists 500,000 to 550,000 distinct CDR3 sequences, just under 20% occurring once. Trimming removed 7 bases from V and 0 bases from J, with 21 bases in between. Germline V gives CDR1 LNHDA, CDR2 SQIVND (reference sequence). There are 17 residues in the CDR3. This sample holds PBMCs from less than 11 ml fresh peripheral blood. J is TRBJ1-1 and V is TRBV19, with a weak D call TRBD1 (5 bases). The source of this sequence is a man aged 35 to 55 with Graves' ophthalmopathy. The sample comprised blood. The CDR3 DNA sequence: TGTGCCAGTACCCCGTATGGAACCGGGACGGTGAACACTGAAGCTTTCTTT. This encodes CASTPYGTGTVNTEAFF.